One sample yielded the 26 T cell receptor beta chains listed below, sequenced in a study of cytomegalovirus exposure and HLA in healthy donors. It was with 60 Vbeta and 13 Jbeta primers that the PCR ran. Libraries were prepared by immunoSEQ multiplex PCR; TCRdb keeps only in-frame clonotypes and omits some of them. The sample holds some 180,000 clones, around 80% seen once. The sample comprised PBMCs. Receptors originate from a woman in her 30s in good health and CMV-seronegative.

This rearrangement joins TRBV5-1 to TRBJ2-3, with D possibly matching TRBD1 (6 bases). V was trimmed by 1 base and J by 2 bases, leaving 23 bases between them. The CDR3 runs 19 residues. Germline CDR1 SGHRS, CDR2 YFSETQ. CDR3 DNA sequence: TGCGCCAGCAGCTTGCCTGATTTACAGGGCTACGAATCCACAGATACGCAGTATTTT. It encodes CASSLPDLQGYESTDTQYF.

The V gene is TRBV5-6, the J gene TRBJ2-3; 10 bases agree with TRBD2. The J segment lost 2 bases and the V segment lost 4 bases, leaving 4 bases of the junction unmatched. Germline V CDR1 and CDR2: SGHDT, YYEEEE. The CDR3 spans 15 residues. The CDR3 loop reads CASSLAGENTDTQYF. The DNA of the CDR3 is TGTGCCAGCAGCCTAGCGGGGGAGAACACAGATACGCAGTATTTT.

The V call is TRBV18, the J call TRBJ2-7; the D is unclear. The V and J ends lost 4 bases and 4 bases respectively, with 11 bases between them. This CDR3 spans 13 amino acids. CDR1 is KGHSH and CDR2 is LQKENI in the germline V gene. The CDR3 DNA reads TGTGCCAGCTCACAAAACCCAGTATACGAGCAGTACTTC. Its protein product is CASSQNPVYEQYF.

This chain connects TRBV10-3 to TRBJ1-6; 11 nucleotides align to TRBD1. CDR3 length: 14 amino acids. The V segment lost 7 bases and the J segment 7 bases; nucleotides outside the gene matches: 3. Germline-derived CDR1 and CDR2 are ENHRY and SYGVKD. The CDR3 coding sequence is TGTGCCATCAAGGGACAGGGGGAGAATTCACCCCTCCACTTT. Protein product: CAIKGQGENSPLHF.

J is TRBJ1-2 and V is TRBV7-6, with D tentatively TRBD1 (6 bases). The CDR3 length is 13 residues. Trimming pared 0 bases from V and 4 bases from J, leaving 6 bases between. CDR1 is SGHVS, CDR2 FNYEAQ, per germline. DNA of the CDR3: TGTGCCAGCAGCTTAGCAGGGGGCTATGGCTACACCTTC. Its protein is CASSLAGGYGYTF.

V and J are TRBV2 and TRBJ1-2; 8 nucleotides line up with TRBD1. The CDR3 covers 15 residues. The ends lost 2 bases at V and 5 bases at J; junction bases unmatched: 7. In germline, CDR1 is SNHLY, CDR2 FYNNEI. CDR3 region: CASSEIPGGGYGYTF. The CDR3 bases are TGTGCCAGCAGTGAAATTCCAGGGGGCGGGTATGGCTACACCTTC.

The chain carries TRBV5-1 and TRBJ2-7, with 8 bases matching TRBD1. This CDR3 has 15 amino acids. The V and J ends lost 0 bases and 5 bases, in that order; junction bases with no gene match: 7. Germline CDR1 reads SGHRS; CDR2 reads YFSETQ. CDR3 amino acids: CASSLGQGANNEQYF. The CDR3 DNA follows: TGCGCCAGCAGCTTGGGGCAGGGGGCGAATAACGAGCAGTACTTC. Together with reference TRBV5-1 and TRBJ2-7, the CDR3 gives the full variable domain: KAGVTQTPRYLIKTRGQQVTLSCSPISGHRSVSWYQQTPGQGLQFLFEYFSETQRNKGNFPGRFSGRQFSNSRSEMNVSTLELGDSALYLCASSLGQGANNEQYFGPGTRLTVT.

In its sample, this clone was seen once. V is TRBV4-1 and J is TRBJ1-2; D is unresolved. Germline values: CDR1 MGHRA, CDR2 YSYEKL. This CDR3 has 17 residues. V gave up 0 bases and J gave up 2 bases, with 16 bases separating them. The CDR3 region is CASSQDISREANYGYTF. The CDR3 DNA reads TGCGCCAGCAGCCAAGATATATCGAGGGAGGCAAACTATGGCTACACCTTC.

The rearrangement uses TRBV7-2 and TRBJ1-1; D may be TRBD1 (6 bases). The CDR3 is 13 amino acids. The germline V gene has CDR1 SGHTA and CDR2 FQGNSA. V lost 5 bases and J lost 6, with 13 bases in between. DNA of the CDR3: TGTGCCAGCAGCGCCAGGGGATCTGCTGAAGCTTTCTTT. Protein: CASSARGSAEAFF.

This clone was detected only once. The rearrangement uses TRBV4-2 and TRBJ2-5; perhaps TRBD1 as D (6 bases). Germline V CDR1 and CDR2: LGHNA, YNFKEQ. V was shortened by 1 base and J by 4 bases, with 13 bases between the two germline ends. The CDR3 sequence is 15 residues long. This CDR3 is CASSQVGEGGETQYF. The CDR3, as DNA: TGTGCCAGCAGCCAAGTGGGTGAAGGGGGAGAGACCCAGTACTTC.

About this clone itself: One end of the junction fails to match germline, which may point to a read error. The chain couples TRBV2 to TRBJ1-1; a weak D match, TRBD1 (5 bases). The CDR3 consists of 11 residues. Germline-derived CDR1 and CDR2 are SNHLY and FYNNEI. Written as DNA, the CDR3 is TGTGCCGGCCGACAGAACGCTGAAGCTTTCTTT. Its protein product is CAGRQNAEAFF.

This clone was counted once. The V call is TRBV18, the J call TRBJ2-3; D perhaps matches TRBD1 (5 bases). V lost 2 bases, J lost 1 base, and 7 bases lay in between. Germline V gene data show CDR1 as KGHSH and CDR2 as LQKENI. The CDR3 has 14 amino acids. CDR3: CASSPARGTDTQYF. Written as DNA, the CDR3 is TGTGCCAGCTCACCAGCCAGGGGCACAGATACGCAGTATTTT.

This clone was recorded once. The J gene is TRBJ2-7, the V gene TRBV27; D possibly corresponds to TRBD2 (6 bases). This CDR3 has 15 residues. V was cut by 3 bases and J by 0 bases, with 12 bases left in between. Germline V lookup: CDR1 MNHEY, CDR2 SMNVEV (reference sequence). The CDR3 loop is CASSFLASASYEQYF. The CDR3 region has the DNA TGTGCCAGCAGTTTTCTGGCTAGCGCCTCCTACGAGCAGTACTTC.

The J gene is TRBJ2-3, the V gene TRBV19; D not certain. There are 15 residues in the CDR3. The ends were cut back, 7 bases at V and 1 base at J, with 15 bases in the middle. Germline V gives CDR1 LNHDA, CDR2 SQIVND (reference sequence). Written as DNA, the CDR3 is TGTGCCAGTACCCTTGGCGGTTCTGGCACAGATACGCAGTATTTT. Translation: CASTLGGSGTDTQYF.

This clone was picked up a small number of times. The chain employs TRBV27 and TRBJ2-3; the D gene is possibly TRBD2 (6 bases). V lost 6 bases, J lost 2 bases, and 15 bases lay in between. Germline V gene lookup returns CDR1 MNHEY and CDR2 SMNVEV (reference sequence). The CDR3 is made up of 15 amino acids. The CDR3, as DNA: TGTGCCAGCAGACCGGGGACTTTTTTCACAGATACGCAGTATTTT. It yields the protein CASRPGTFFTDTQYF.

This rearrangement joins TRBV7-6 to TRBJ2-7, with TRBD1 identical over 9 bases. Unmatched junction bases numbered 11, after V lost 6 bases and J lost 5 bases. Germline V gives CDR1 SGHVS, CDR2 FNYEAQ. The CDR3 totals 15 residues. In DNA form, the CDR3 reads TGTGCCAGCAGTTCAGGCGCCACAGGGGGCAACGAGCAGTACTTC. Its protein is CASSSGATGGNEQYF.

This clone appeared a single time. The CDR3 loop is CASNLGTEIYSPLHF. The CDR3 DNA sequence: TGTGCCAGCAACTTGGGGACAGAAATTTATTCACCCCTCCACTTT. The chain recombines TRBV7-2 with TRBJ1-6; 7 bases are a match to TRBD1. Trimming at V came to 7 bases and at J to 8 bases, leaving 11 bases not matched to a gene. CDR3 length equals 15 residues. The germline CDR1 and CDR2 sequences are SGHTA and FQGNSA. Variable domain in full (rest from reference TRBV7-2 and TRBJ1-6): GAGVSQSPSNKVTEKGKDVELRCDPISGHTALYWYRQSLGQGLEFLIYFQGNSAPDKSGLPSDRFSAERTGGSVSTLTIQRTQQEDSAVYLCASNLGTEIYSPLHFGNGTRLTVT.

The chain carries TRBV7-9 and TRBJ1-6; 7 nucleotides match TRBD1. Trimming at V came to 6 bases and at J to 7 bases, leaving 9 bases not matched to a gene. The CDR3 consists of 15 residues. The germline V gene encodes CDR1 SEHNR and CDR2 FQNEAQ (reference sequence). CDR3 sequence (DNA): TGTGCCAGCAGGGGAGATACAGGGGTGAATTCACCCCTCCACTTT. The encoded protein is CASRGDTGVNSPLHF.

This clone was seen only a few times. The CDR3 region has the DNA TGTGCCAGTCTACAGGGGAGCATGGGGAACACTGAAGCTTTCTTT. It yields the protein CASLQGSMGNTEAFF. This chain links TRBV5-6 with TRBJ1-1; TRBD1 matches 7 bases. The CDR3 covers 15 residues. V gave up 8 bases and J gave up 1 base; unmatched junction bases: 11. The germline V gene encodes CDR1 SGHDT and CDR2 YYEEEE. Together with reference TRBV5-6 and TRBJ1-1, the CDR3 gives the full variable domain: DAGVTQSPTHLIKTRGQQVTLRCSPKSGHDTVSWYQQALGQGPQFIFQYYEEEERQRGNFPDRFSGHQFPNYSSELNVNALLLGDSALYLCASLQGSMGNTEAFFGQGTRLTVV.

The CDR3 loop is CASSYWAAADYNEQFF. The DNA of the CDR3 is TGTGCCAGCAGTTACTGGGCAGCCGCCGACTACAATGAGCAGTTCTTC. The chain employs TRBV6-5 and TRBJ2-1; no reliable D call. Germline V gene sequence: CDR1 MNHEY, CDR2 SVGAGI. The CDR3 is 16 residues long. The V and J ends lost 1 base and 3 bases respectively, with 13 bases between them.

This chain's CDR3 is CASSYRAGTPLHF. Written as DNA, the CDR3 is TGTGCCAGCAGTTACCGTGCGGGGACACCCCTCCACTTT. The chain combines TRBV6-5 with TRBJ1-6, with D unclear. Trimming stripped 2 bases from V and 11 bases from J, with 10 bases between. The CDR3 runs 13 residues. Germline CDR1 is MNHEY and CDR2 is SVGAGI.

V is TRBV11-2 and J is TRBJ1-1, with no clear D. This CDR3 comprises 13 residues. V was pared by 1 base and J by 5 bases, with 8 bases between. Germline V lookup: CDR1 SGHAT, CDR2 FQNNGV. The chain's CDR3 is CASSLGEGTEAFF. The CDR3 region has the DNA TGTGCCAGCAGCTTAGGGGAGGGTACTGAAGCTTTCTTT.

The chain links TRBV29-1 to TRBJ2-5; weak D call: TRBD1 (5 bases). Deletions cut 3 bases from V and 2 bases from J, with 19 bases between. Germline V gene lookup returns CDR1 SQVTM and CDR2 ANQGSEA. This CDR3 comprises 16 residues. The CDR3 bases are TGCAGCGTTGAGTCCCCGGCAGGGTATTCACAAGAGACCCAGTACTTC. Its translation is CSVESPAGYSQETQYF.

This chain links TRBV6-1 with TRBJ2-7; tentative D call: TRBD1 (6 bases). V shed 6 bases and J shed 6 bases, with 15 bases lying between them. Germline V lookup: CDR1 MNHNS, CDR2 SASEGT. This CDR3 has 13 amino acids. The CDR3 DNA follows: TGTGCCAGCAGCACAGGGTCTATCTCCGAGCAGTACTTC. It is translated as CASSTGSISEQYF.

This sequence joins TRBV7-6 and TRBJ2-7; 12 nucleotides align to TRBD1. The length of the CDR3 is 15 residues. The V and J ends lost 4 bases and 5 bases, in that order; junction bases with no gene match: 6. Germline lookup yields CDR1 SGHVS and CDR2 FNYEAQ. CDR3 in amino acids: CASSSTGTGGNEQYF. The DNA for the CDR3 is TGTGCCAGCAGCTCTACCGGGACAGGGGGCAACGAGCAGTACTTC.

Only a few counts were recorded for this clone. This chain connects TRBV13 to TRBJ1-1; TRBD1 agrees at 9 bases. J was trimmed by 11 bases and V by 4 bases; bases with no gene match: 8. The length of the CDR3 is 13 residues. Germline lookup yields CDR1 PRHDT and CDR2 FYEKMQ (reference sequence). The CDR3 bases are TGTGCCAGCAGCTCCGGACAGGGGTTAACCGCTTTCTTT. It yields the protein CASSSGQGLTAFF. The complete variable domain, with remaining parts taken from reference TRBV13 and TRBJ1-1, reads AAGVIQSPRHLIKEKRETATLKCYPIPRHDTVYWYQQGPGQDPQFLISFYEKMQSDKGSIPDRFSAQQFSDYHSELNMSSLELGDSALYFCASSSGQGLTAFFGQGTRLTVV.